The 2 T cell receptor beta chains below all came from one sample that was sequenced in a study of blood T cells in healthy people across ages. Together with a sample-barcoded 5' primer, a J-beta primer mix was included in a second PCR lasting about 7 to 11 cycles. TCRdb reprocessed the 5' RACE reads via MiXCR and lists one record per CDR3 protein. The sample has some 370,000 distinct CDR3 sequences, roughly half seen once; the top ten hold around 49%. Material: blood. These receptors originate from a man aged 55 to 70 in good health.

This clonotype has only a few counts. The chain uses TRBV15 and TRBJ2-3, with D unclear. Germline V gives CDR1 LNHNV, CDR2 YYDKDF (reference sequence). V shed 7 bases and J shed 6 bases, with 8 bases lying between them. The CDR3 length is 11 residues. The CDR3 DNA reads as TGTGCCACCACAGGCCGCGATACGCAGTATTTT. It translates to CATTGRDTQYF.

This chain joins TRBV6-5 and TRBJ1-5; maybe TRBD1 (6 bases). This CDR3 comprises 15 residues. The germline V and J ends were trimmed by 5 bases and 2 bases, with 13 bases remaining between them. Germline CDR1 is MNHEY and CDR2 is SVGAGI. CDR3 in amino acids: CASSQAGQRNQPQHF. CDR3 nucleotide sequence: TGTGCCAGCAGTCAAGCCGGACAGCGCAATCAGCCCCAGCATTTT.